Listed here are 29 T cell receptor beta chains from one sample, sequenced in a study of blood T cell repertoires in COVID-19. The table came from immunoSEQ multiplex PCR; TCRdb's copy has only in-frame clones and leaves some out. The sample contains tens of thousands of clones, roughly nine tenths of which appear only once. Sequencing was carried out using peripheral blood. The receptor set was obtained from a middle-aged man with acute or convalescent COVID-19.

The chain carries TRBV7-8 and TRBJ1-1, with D perhaps TRBD1 (5 bases). Germline V gene data show CDR1 as SGHVS and CDR2 as FQNEAQ. The ends were cut back, 5 bases at V and 0 bases at J, with 13 bases in the middle. The length of the CDR3 is 15 residues. CDR3 protein: CASSLGAAMNTEAFF. CDR3 in DNA: TGTGCCAGCAGCCTAGGGGCAGCAATGAACACTGAAGCTTTCTTT.

The chain recombines TRBV7-7 with TRBJ2-5, with TRBD1 identical over 8 bases. After removal of 4 bases from V and 5 bases from J, the junction contained 6 bases not matched to a gene. This CDR3 contains 14 residues. Germline lookup yields CDR1 SSHAT and CDR2 FNYEAQ (reference sequence). The CDR3 loop is CASSSRGLGETQYF. CDR3 DNA sequence: TGTGCCAGCAGCTCCAGGGGGCTCGGGGAGACCCAGTACTTC.

V is TRBV4-1 and J is TRBJ1-4, with D uncertain. Germline loops: CDR1 MGHRA, CDR2 YSYEKL. The CDR3 sequence is 12 residues long. V gave up 4 bases and J gave up 5 bases, with 5 bases separating them. As DNA, the CDR3 is TGCGCCAGCAGCCTCATCAATGAAAAACTGTTTTTT. It translates to CASSLINEKLFF.

The chain carries TRBV9 and TRBJ1-2; TRBD1 might be the D (5 bases). The CDR3 totals 12 residues. Germline V gives CDR1 SGDLS, CDR2 YYNGEE. V was trimmed by 4 bases and J by 6 bases, leaving 10 bases between them. The CDR3 nucleotides read TGTGCCAGCAGCTCAAGGGGCAATGGCTACACCTTC. The encoded protein is CASSSRGNGYTF.

The CDR3 is CASSFFEESPLHF. In DNA, the CDR3 is TGTGCCAGCAGCTTCTTTGAGGAATCACCCCTCCACTTT. The chain carries TRBV7-2 and TRBJ1-6; D call uncertain. V lost 3 bases to trimming and J lost 10 bases, with 10 bases between them. Germline lookup yields CDR1 SGHTA and CDR2 FQGNSA. The CDR3 runs 13 residues.

V usage is TRBV6-2 or TRBV6-3 and J usage is TRBJ2-1; D remains unclear. CDR3 length: 13 residues. V lost 3 bases and J lost 4, with 7 bases in between. Germline lookup yields CDR1 MNHEY and CDR2 SVGEGT. CDR3 sequence: CASSYSIYNEQFF. The DNA of the CDR3 is TGTGCCAGCAGTTATTCAATTTACAATGAGCAGTTCTTC.

J is TRBJ1-2 and V is TRBV5-1; 11 bases are a match to TRBD1. Germline CDR1 SGHRS, CDR2 YFSETQ. Trimming took 4 bases from V and 6 from J; bases not matched to a gene: 8. This CDR3 has 15 amino acids. The CDR3 DNA follows: TGCGCCAGCAGCACGACTGGGACAGGGGGAAATGGCTACACCTTC. Its protein is CASSTTGTGGNGYTF.

V is TRBV5-5 and J is TRBJ2-5; D might be TRBD1 (6 bases). Trimming shortened V by 4 bases and J by 1 base, and 11 bases separated the two germline ends. CDR1 and CDR2 (germline): SGHKS, YYEKEE (reference sequence). This CDR3 comprises 14 residues. CDR3 DNA sequence: TGTGCCAGCAGCCCAGGGGCCTTCCAAGAGACCCAGTACTTC. Its translation: CASSPGAFQETQYF.

The chain joins TRBV2 to TRBJ2-1; 8 bases map to TRBD2. The CDR3 spans 12 residues. Germline CDR1 and CDR2: SNHLY and FYNNEI. The CDR3 coding sequence is TGTTCCGCCCGGGGAGCGGGGGTTGAGCAGTTCTTC. This sequence encodes CSARGAGVEQFF.

The chain combines TRBV7-8 with TRBJ2-1, with a possible D match to TRBD1 (6 bases). This CDR3 is 11 amino acids long. CDR1 is SGHVS and CDR2 is FQNEAQ in the germline V gene. Between the trimmed V and J ends, which lost 7 bases and 10 bases, there was a span of 11 bases. This CDR3 is CASIQGREQFF. The CDR3 bases are TGTGCCAGCATCCAGGGGCGAGAGCAGTTCTTC.

CDR3 coding DNA: TGTGCCAGCAGTTCCAACCGAGCCAATGAAAAACTGTTTTTT. It yields the protein CASSSNRANEKLFF. V is TRBV27 and J is TRBJ1-4, with D unresolved. Germline CDR1 and CDR2: MNHEY and SMNVEV (reference sequence). V gave up 4 bases and J gave up 5 bases, with 11 bases separating them. The CDR3 contains 14 residues.

The chain employs TRBV24-1 and TRBJ2-1, with D possibly TRBD2 on 5 matching bases. Germline V gene lookup returns CDR1 KGHDR and CDR2 SFDVKD. This CDR3 has 14 amino acids. Trimming removed 4 bases from V and 5 bases from J, with 11 bases in between. The CDR3 protein is CATSDWLADNEQFF. CDR3 nucleotide sequence: TGTGCCACCAGTGACTGGCTAGCCGACAATGAGCAGTTCTTC.

As regards this clone: A read error may account for a junction end that differs from germline. The chain couples TRBV12-5 to TRBJ1-2; 8 bases are a match to TRBD1. The CDR3 runs 14 residues. Looked up from germline, CDR1 is LGHNT and CDR2 is FRNRAP. The CDR3 protein is CASGLGGTGYGHTF. The CDR3 DNA reads as TGTGCTAGTGGTTTGGGGGGGACAGGCTATGGCCACACCTTC.

V gene TRBV5-1 combines with J gene TRBJ2-3, with 11 bases that match TRBD2. The CDR3 sequence is 17 residues long. J gave up 0 bases and V 0 bases, and 3 bases lay outside the gene matches. The germline CDR1 and CDR2 sequences are SGHRS and YFSETQ. The CDR3, as DNA: TGCGCCAGCAGCTTGGCCTTAGCGGGGGGGAGCACAGATACGCAGTATTTT. This encodes CASSLALAGGSTDTQYF.

The rearrangement links TRBV6-5 to TRBJ2-7; tentatively, D is TRBD1 (6 bases). The germline gives CDR1 MNHEY, CDR2 SVGAGI. With 7 bases removed from V and 5 bases from J, the gap between germline ends came to 15 bases. This CDR3 has 13 residues. The CDR3 reads CASNIQGWDEQYF. In nucleotides, the CDR3 is TGTGCCAGCAACATACAGGGCTGGGACGAGCAGTACTTC.

This chain uses TRBV9 with TRBJ2-1; possible D gene TRBD2, 5 bases. CDR3 length: 15 amino acids. V lost 2 bases and J 4 bases, leaving 13 bases between the germline ends. The V gene's germline CDR1 is SGDLS and CDR2 YYNGEE. The CDR3 loop reads CASSVGGPDYNEQFF. DNA of the CDR3: TGTGCCAGCAGCGTTGGAGGTCCAGATTACAATGAGCAGTTCTTC.

The V and J genes are TRBV19 and TRBJ1-3; 8 bases map to TRBD1. The CDR3 consists of 17 residues. The germline gives CDR1 LNHDA, CDR2 SQIVND (reference sequence). Trimming cost V 5 bases and J 0 bases; bases outside gene matches: 9. CDR3 amino acids: CASSETGASHSGNTIYF. The CDR3 region has the DNA TGTGCCAGTAGTGAGACAGGGGCGTCCCACTCTGGAAACACCATATATTTT. The full variable domain, rest sourced from reference TRBV19 and TRBJ1-3, is DGGITQSPKYLFRKEGQNVTLSCEQNLNHDAMYWYRQDPGQGLRLIYYSQIVNDFQKGDIAEGYSVSREKKESFPLTVTSAQKNPTAFYLCASSETGASHSGNTIYFGEGSWLTVV.

The CDR3 loop is CASSKETMNTEAFF. The CDR3 DNA reads as TGTGCCAGCAGCAAGGAGACTATGAACACTGAAGCTTTCTTT. The rearrangement links TRBV13 to TRBJ1-1; D is unclear. V was clipped by 5 bases and J by 0 bases, with 10 bases between them. The CDR3 extends over 14 amino acids. Germline V CDR1 and CDR2: PRHDT, FYEKMQ (reference sequence).

J is TRBJ2-1 and V is TRBV7-3; TRBD2 agrees at 12 bases. The V segment lost 5 bases and the J segment 10 bases; nucleotides outside the gene matches: 12. The CDR3 totals 16 residues. CDR1 SGHTA and CDR2 FQGTGA come from the germline V gene. The DNA for the CDR3 is TGTGCCAGCAGCCCGTTCCCTAGCGGGGGGGCTAGGGAGCAGTTCTTC. Its protein is CASSPFPSGGAREQFF.

This chain uses TRBV7-2 with TRBJ1-2, with a tentative D call TRBD1 (5 bases). Germline V CDR1 and CDR2: SGHTA, FQGNSA. CDR3 length equals 13 residues. With 1 base removed from V and 8 bases from J, the gap between germline ends came to 11 bases. The CDR3: CASSLEQAGGYTF. The CDR3 DNA is TGTGCCAGCAGCTTAGAACAGGCGGGGGGCTACACCTTC. The full variable domain, in which reference TRBV7-2 and TRBJ1-2 provide the parts outside the CDR3, is GAGVSQSPSNKVTEKGKDVELRCDPISGHTALYWYRQSLGQGLEFLIYFQGNSAPDKSGLPSDRFSAERTGGSVSTLTIQRTQQEDSAVYLCASSLEQAGGYTFGSGTRLTVV.

The chain employs TRBV10-3 and TRBJ1-3; no definite D call. Per the germline V gene, CDR1 is ENHRY and CDR2 is SYGVKD. The V end was cut by 3 bases, the J end by 4 bases, with 10 bases between. This CDR3 is 14 amino acids long. The chain's CDR3 is CAISEGSVGNTIYF. Written as DNA, the CDR3 is TGTGCCATCAGTGAAGGCAGCGTGGGAAACACCATATATTTT.

J is TRBJ2-3 and V is TRBV4-1; D gene ambiguous. The CDR3 loop spans 14 amino acids. Germline V lookup: CDR1 MGHRA, CDR2 YSYEKL. Trimming stripped 0 bases from V and 6 bases from J, with 10 bases between. The CDR3 DNA is TGCGCCAGCAGCCAAGAAGGCCGCGGCGATACGCAGTATTTT. This encodes CASSQEGRGDTQYF.

This CDR3 is CASSFGGLADTQYF. The CDR3 coding sequence is TGTGCCAGCAGCTTTGGAGGGCTCGCAGATACGCAGTATTTT. This sequence joins TRBV7-3 and TRBJ2-3; a possible D gene is TRBD2 (6 bases). Trimming left V 3 bases short and J 4 bases short, with 11 bases between. The CDR3 loop spans 14 amino acids. Germline V lookup: CDR1 SGHTA, CDR2 FQGTGA.

The chain combines TRBV10-1 with TRBJ2-5; TRBD2 matches at 8 bases. CDR3 size: 14 residues. J gave up 5 bases and V 5 bases, and 7 bases lay outside the gene matches. Looked up from germline, CDR1 is WNHNN and CDR2 is SYGVQD (reference sequence). The CDR3 DNA is TGCGCCAGCAGTTGGGTAGCGGGGAGGGAGACCCAGTACTTC. This sequence encodes CASSWVAGRETQYF.

The V and J genes are TRBV14 and TRBJ2-2; TRBD1 aligns across 7 bases. With 4 bases clipped from V and 0 bases from J, the junction kept 5 bases outside the gene matches. CDR3 size: 16 residues. Germline V gene sequence: CDR1 SGHDN, CDR2 FVKESK. For the CDR3, the DNA is TGTGCCAGCAGCCCTCGGGACAGACCGAACACCGGGGAGCTGTTTTTT. Residues: CASSPRDRPNTGELFF.

V gene TRBV30 combines with J gene TRBJ1-6; no clear D gene. V lost 1 base and J 7 bases, leaving 8 bases between the germline ends. The CDR3 loop spans 13 amino acids. Germline CDR1 GTSNPN, CDR2 SVGIG (reference sequence). CDR3: CAWSELRNSPLHF. The CDR3 DNA follows: TGTGCCTGGAGTGAACTCCGGAATTCACCCCTCCACTTT.

Details on this clone: The junction departs from germline at one end; a sequencing error may be responsible. The chain couples TRBV3-1 (or the pseudogene TRBV3-2) to TRBJ2-1, with D possibly TRBD1 on 6 matching bases. CDR3 length equals 12 residues. Germline V gives CDR1 LGHDT, CDR2 YNNKEL (reference sequence). The CDR3 reads CASSLRDNGQFF. In DNA, the CDR3 is TGTGCCAGCAGCCTCCGGGACAATGGGCAGTTCTTC.

The chain uses TRBV6-2 or TRBV6-3 and TRBJ2-5; TRBD2 agrees at 12 bases. The junction had 11 bases not matched to a gene; V was cut back by 5 bases and J by 13 bases. From germline, CDR1 is MNHEY and CDR2 SVGEGT. This CDR3 has 14 amino acids. The CDR3 DNA reads TGTGCCAGCAGTCGTACTAGCGGGGGGCTGCAAAGGTACTTC. Its translation: CASSRTSGGLQRYF.

This rearrangement joins TRBV19 to TRBJ1-3; D is unclear. The ends were cut back, 5 bases at V and 0 bases at J, with 11 bases in the middle. CDR3 size: 15 residues. From germline, CDR1 is LNHDA and CDR2 SQIVND (reference sequence). As DNA, the CDR3 is TGTGCCAGTAGTCGAGGGCGTTCCTCTGGAAACACCATATATTTT. This sequence encodes CASSRGRSSGNTIYF.